The T cell receptor beta chain under discussion was sequenced for a study of CD8 T cells in Susac syndrome. Overall study findings and caveats: As acknowledged by the study, its TCR sequencing and HLA analysis included a relatively small number of individuals.

Between the trimmed V and J ends, which lost 5 bases and 9 bases, there was a span of 14 bases. The CDR3 extends over 13 amino acids. TCR beta sequencing was performed on blood CD8+ and CD4+ T cells. cDNA came from about 0.5 to 1 ug RNA primed by random hexamers. Amplification of the TCR beta CDR3 was carried out by immunoSEQ multiplex PCR, which spanned a total of 54 Vbeta and 13 Jbeta segments. TCRdb itself ran the immunoSEQ multiplex PCR reads through MiXCR, one entry per CDR3 protein. The data hold about 180,000 distinct CDR3 sequences, with 90% to 95% observed a single time. As to this clonotype: Antigen specificity is unknown.

Material: CD8+ T cells from PBMCs. This sequence was found in a human donor with multiple sclerosis. The gene calls are TRBV12-3 or TRBV12-4 and TRBJ2-1; the D gene is possibly TRBD2 (5 bases). As DNA, the CDR3 is TGTGCCAGCAGTCCCTCTAGGAGCGGTGAGCAGTTCTTC. This sequence encodes CASSPSRSGEQFF.